This entry lists 23 T cell receptor beta chains sequenced from one sample in a study of cytomegalovirus exposure and HLA in healthy donors. PCR involved 60 Vbeta and 13 Jbeta primers. Sequencing was performed with immunoSEQ multiplex PCR; in TCRdb, only in-frame clones are kept and a portion is missing. Here the sample spans some 200,000 clones, roughly 80% being singletons. Sequenced sample: PBMCs. These receptors were collected from a young woman in good health and CMV-seronegative.

This chain connects TRBV7-8 to TRBJ2-2; D remains unclear. Between the trimmed V and J ends, which lost 1 base and 5 bases, there was a span of 11 bases. The CDR3 consists of 15 residues. Germline CDR1 SGHVS, CDR2 FQNEAQ. CDR3 nucleotide sequence: TGTGCCAGCAGCTTAGTGTTGGGCCTGACCGGGGAGCTGTTTTTT. This translates into CASSLVLGLTGELFF.

The chain is built from TRBV28 and TRBJ2-1; a possible D gene is TRBD2 (5 bases). This CDR3 has 17 amino acids. Looked up from germline, CDR1 is MDHEN and CDR2 is SYDVKM. V dropped 3 bases and J dropped 10 bases, with 25 bases sitting between them. The CDR3: CASSFPLSKTRGREQFF. CDR3 bases: TGTGCCAGCAGTTTCCCGCTGTCTAAGACCCGGGGAAGGGAGCAGTTCTTC. The full variable domain, rest sourced from reference TRBV28 and TRBJ2-1, is DVKVTQSSRYLVKRTGEKVFLECVQDMDHENMFWYRQDPGLGLRLIYFSYDVKMKEKGDIPEGYSVSREKKERFSLILESASTNQTSMYLCASSFPLSKTRGREQFFGPGTRLTVL.

In this sample, this clone turned up a few times. This chain uses TRBV5-6 with TRBJ1-4; 7 bases map to TRBD1. CDR1 and CDR2 (germline): SGHDT, YYEEEE. This CDR3 spans 15 amino acids. V was pared by 4 bases and J by 7 bases, with 10 bases of the junction left unmatched. The DNA of the CDR3 is TGTGCCAGCAGCGCGTTACAGGGGACAAGTGAAAAACTGTTTTTT. Encoded protein: CASSALQGTSEKLFF.

The chain carries TRBV28 and TRBJ1-2, with 10 bases aligning to TRBD1. The CDR3 has 14 amino acids. Germline trimming cut 7 bases from V and 8 bases from J; bases unmatched to any gene: 10. Looked up from germline, CDR1 is MDHEN and CDR2 is SYDVKM. Written as DNA, the CDR3 is TGTGCCAGCAAAATTCGGGGGACAGGGGTCGGCTACACCTTC. This sequence encodes CASKIRGTGVGYTF.

V gene TRBV5-4 combines with J gene TRBJ2-1; tentatively, D is TRBD2 (5 bases). Trimming pared 0 bases from V and 0 bases from J, leaving 7 bases between. Germline assignment: CDR1 SGHNT and CDR2 YYREEE (reference sequence). The CDR3 runs to 15 residues. The CDR3 loop reads CASSLVLASYNEQFF. Here the CDR3 DNA reads TGTGCCAGCAGCTTGGTTCTAGCCTCCTACAATGAGCAGTTCTTC.

This clone occurred a few times. The V call is TRBV28, the J call TRBJ2-3; D is undetermined. The CDR3 totals 13 residues. V was shortened by 4 bases and J by 10 bases, with 15 bases between the two germline ends. Germline CDR1 reads MDHEN; CDR2 reads SYDVKM. In nucleotides, the CDR3 is TGTGCCAGCAGTTCTCTTTCTAAGTCATCGCAGTATTTT. Translating it yields CASSSLSKSSQYF.

With respect to this clone: Distinct nucleotide sequences in the sample also encode this CDR3. As DNA, the CDR3 is TGTGCCAGCAGTTACTACGGGTCCTACAATGAGCAGTTCTTC. It translates to CASSYYGSYNEQFF. The chain carries TRBV6-5 and TRBJ2-1, with D uncertain. V was cut by 1 base and J by 1 base, with 5 bases left in between. The germline V gene has CDR1 MNHEY and CDR2 SVGAGI. CDR3 size: 14 residues.

J is TRBJ2-7 and V is TRBV7-9; D unclear. Per the germline V gene, CDR1 is SEHNR and CDR2 is FQNEAQ (reference sequence). CDR3 length: 14 amino acids. V was clipped by 5 bases and J by 3 bases, with 14 bases between them. The CDR3 reads CASSLSQDFYEQYF. DNA of the CDR3: TGTGCCAGCAGCCTTTCTCAGGATTTCTACGAGCAGTACTTC.

V is TRBV5-1 and J is TRBJ1-3; 8 bases are a match to TRBD1. Trimming at V came to 4 bases and at J to 2 bases, leaving 8 bases not matched to a gene. The CDR3 runs to 16 residues. Germline CDR1 and CDR2: SGHRS and YFSETQ. CDR3: CASSPWQGATGNTIYF. The CDR3 DNA reads as TGCGCCAGCAGCCCGTGGCAGGGGGCAACTGGAAACACCATATATTTT.

This chain uses TRBV19 with TRBJ2-1; TRBD2 aligns across 8 bases. Trimming took 3 bases from V and 4 from J; bases not matched to a gene: 2. The CDR3 loop spans 14 amino acids. Germline CDR1 reads LNHDA; CDR2 reads SQIVND (reference sequence). The CDR3 region is CASSISGKYNEQFF. The CDR3 DNA reads TGTGCCAGTAGTATTAGCGGGAAGTACAATGAGCAGTTCTTC.

This chain connects TRBV29-1 to TRBJ1-4, with TRBD1 matching 8 bases. In germline, CDR1 is SQVTM, CDR2 ANQGSEA. The CDR3 sequence is 13 residues long. V shed 6 bases, J shed 8 bases, and the junction held 8 bases outside the gene matches. The CDR3 DNA reads as TGCAGCGTACCTGACAGGGGAGACGAAAAACTGTTTTTT. Its translation: CSVPDRGDEKLFF.

CDR3 residues: CASSQGLAGETETQYF. CDR3 in DNA: TGTGCCAGCAGCCAAGGACTAGCGGGAGAGACGGAGACCCAGTACTTC. The rearrangement links TRBV7-9 to TRBJ2-5, with 13 bases matching TRBD2. J gave up 5 bases and V 5 bases, and 8 bases lay outside the gene matches. Germline loops: CDR1 SEHNR, CDR2 FQNEAQ (reference sequence). The CDR3 consists of 16 residues.

This clone has a handful of counts. V and J are TRBV7-9 and TRBJ2-1; 10 positions match TRBD1. This CDR3 contains 16 residues. The germline gives CDR1 SEHNR, CDR2 FQNEAQ (reference sequence). The ends lost 4 bases at V and 5 bases at J; junction bases unmatched: 8. The CDR3, as DNA: TGTGCCAGCAGCTCATGGACAGGGGGAGGGAACAATGAGCAGTTCTTC. Its translation: CASSSWTGGGNNEQFF.

The CDR3 spells CASSLREKAFF. CDR3 DNA: TGTGCCAGCAGCCTCCGGGAGAAAGCTTTCTTT. This sequence joins TRBV28 and TRBJ1-1; D not resolved. Trimming pared 6 bases from V and 9 bases from J, leaving 11 bases between. Germline CDR1 and CDR2: MDHEN and SYDVKM. The CDR3 runs 11 residues.

The chain employs TRBV30 and TRBJ1-5, with unresolved D. CDR3 length equals 13 residues. CDR1 GTSNPN and CDR2 SVGIG come from the germline V gene (reference sequence). The V gene lost 0 bases and the J gene lost 10 bases, with 13 bases spanning the gap. The CDR3 spells CAWSVSGGSPQHF. The CDR3 nucleotides are TGTGCCTGGAGTGTGTCAGGAGGGAGTCCCCAGCATTTT.

This sequence joins TRBV10-3 and TRBJ2-1, with unresolved D. From germline, CDR1 is ENHRY and CDR2 SYGVKD. V was cut by 0 bases and J by 8 bases, with 8 bases left in between. The CDR3 is 13 residues long. CDR3 loop: CAISESNSYEQFF. CDR3 sequence (DNA): TGTGCCATCAGTGAGTCGAACAGCTATGAGCAGTTCTTC.

The CDR3 is CASSSDPSGTYEQYF. The CDR3 region has the DNA TGCGCCAGCAGTTCCGACCCCTCCGGGACCTACGAGCAGTACTTC. The chain employs TRBV10-2 and TRBJ2-7, with a tentative D call TRBD2 (5 bases). The CDR3 covers 15 residues. From germline, CDR1 is WSHSY and CDR2 SAAADI. The V gene lost 5 bases and the J gene lost 2 bases, with 16 bases spanning the gap.

This clone was recorded a few times. V usage is TRBV5-1 and J usage is TRBJ2-3; D is uncertain. This CDR3 has 13 residues. Per germline, CDR1 SGHRS and CDR2 YFSETQ. With 2 bases removed from V and 2 bases from J, the gap between germline ends came to 6 bases. The CDR3 DNA reads TGCGCCAGCAGCTTTGGAGACACAGATACGCAGTATTTT. Its protein is CASSFGDTDTQYF.

The chain uses TRBV4-3 and TRBJ2-2, with unresolved D. Per germline, CDR1 LGHNA and CDR2 YSLEER. The CDR3 runs 16 residues. With 3 bases removed from V and 5 bases from J, the gap between germline ends came to 16 bases. The CDR3 sequence is CASSQVFSFGTGELFF. DNA for the CDR3: TGCGCCAGCAGCCAGGTTTTTAGCTTCGGGACCGGGGAGCTGTTTTTT.

This clone came up once. The chain has TRBV30 and TRBJ1-3; D call uncertain. This CDR3 contains 16 residues. Trimming stripped 3 bases from V and 0 bases from J, with 15 bases between. Germline V CDR1 and CDR2: GTSNPN, SVGIG (reference sequence). For the CDR3, the DNA is TGTGCCTGGAGCCCCCCCCTAGGCCTCTCTGGAAACACCATATATTTT. Residues: CAWSPPLGLSGNTIYF.

This clone was detected once. The chain joins TRBV18 to TRBJ1-5; the D gene is possibly TRBD1 (5 bases). Germline V gives CDR1 KGHSH, CDR2 LQKENI. CDR3 size: 17 residues. V was trimmed by 1 base and J by 2 bases, leaving 15 bases between them. CDR3 amino acids: CASSPLSGAKGNQPQHF. CDR3 DNA sequence: TGTGCCAGCTCACCACTCAGCGGGGCGAAGGGCAATCAGCCCCAGCATTTT.

V gene TRBV30 combines with J gene TRBJ1-3; D call uncertain. The ends were cut back, 2 bases at V and 0 bases at J, with 14 bases in the middle. The CDR3 is 16 amino acids. Germline CDR1 and CDR2: GTSNPN and SVGIG (reference sequence). CDR3 coding DNA: TGTGCCTGGAGTTTGGCCCTAGTCCGCTCTGGAAACACCATATATTTT. The encoded protein is CAWSLALVRSGNTIYF.

This clone was counted once. The chain carries TRBV11-3 and TRBJ2-2, with 8 positions matching TRBD2. Germline CDR1 is SGHNT and CDR2 is YENEEA. CDR3 size: 16 residues. With V trimmed by 5 bases and J by 2 bases, 7 bases remained unmatched. The CDR3 bases are TGTGCCAGCAGCCACTGGGCGGGAGGAAACACCGGGGAGCTGTTTTTT. Protein product: CASSHWAGGNTGELFF. Complete variable domain (other parts from reference TRBV11-3 and TRBJ2-2): EAGVVQSPRYKIIEKKQPVAFWCNPISGHNTLYWYLQNLGQGPELLIRYENEEAVDDSQLPKDRFSAERLKGVDSTLKIQPAELGDSAVYLCASSHWAGGNTGELFFGEGSRLTVL.